The 17 T cell receptor beta chains below all came from one sample that was sequenced in a study of blood T cell repertoires in COVID-19. The protocol was immunoSEQ multiplex PCR, while the TCRdb copy is restricted to in-frame clones and leaves out a portion. This table has under 200,000 clones, around 80% appearing once. The sequenced sample consisted of peripheral blood. Receptor source: a man aged 55 to 70 with acute or convalescent COVID-19.

V is TRBV7-8 and J is TRBJ2-2; tentatively, D is TRBD1 (6 bases). Trimming removed 3 bases at V and 3 bases at J, with 17 bases between. Looked up from germline, CDR1 is SGHVS and CDR2 is FQNEAQ. CDR3 length: 17 residues. The DNA for the CDR3 is TGTGCCAGCAGCTTTGGAACCGACAGGACCTACACCGGGGAGCTGTTTTTT. Translating gives CASSFGTDRTYTGELFF.

J is TRBJ1-5 and V is TRBV2; 9 bases are shared with TRBD1. The CDR3 is 18 residues long. The V and J ends lost 1 base and 3 bases, in that order; junction bases with no gene match: 10. Germline values: CDR1 SNHLY, CDR2 FYNNEI. The CDR3, as DNA: TGTGCCAGCAGTGAAGGGGACAGGGTCGTGAACCTCAATCAGCCCCAGCATTTT. Translation gives CASSEGDRVVNLNQPQHF.

The chain joins TRBV7-8 to TRBJ1-5; D perhaps matches TRBD1 (5 bases). The CDR3 is 15 amino acids. Germline V gene lookup returns CDR1 SGHVS and CDR2 FQNEAQ. Trimming took 5 bases from V and 2 from J, leaving 13 bases between them. The CDR3, as DNA: TGTGCCAGCAGCCGTCAGGGAATGGGCAATCAGCCCCAGCATTTT. Protein product: CASSRQGMGNQPQHF.

The chain joins TRBV5-6 to TRBJ2-5, with D tentatively TRBD2 (6 bases). The CDR3 consists of 13 residues. Germline V gene lookup returns CDR1 SGHDT and CDR2 YYEEEE. The V gene lost 5 bases and the J gene lost 5 bases, with 13 bases spanning the gap. CDR3 in DNA: TGTGCCAGCAGTGCTGCGGGGCTGGAGACCCAGTACTTC. The encoded protein is CASSAAGLETQYF. The full variable domain, with the rest looked up from reference TRBV5-6 and TRBJ2-5, is DAGVTQSPTHLIKTRGQQVTLRCSPKSGHDTVSWYQQALGQGPQFIFQYYEEEERQRGNFPDRFSGHQFPNYSSELNVNALLLGDSALYLCASSAAGLETQYFGPGTRLLVL.

The table lists this clone with many counts. The V and J genes are TRBV6-5 and TRBJ2-7; TRBD1 agrees at 10 bases. The CDR3 has 16 residues. Germline lookup yields CDR1 MNHEY and CDR2 SVGAGI. V shed 0 bases, J shed 2 bases, and the junction held 4 bases outside the gene matches. The CDR3 DNA reads TGTGCCAGCAGTTACTCGGGGACAGGGGAACCCTACGAGCAGTACTTC. It is translated as CASSYSGTGEPYEQYF.

The J gene is TRBJ1-2, the V gene TRBV24-1; TRBD1 aligns across 8 bases. The germline gives CDR1 KGHDR, CDR2 SFDVKD. This CDR3 is 14 amino acids long. The trim removed 1 base at V and 7 bases at J, leaving 4 bases unmatched. CDR3 DNA: TGTGCCACCAGTGATTTCGGAGACAGGGGTGGCTACACCTTC. Its protein is CATSDFGDRGGYTF.

V gene TRBV29-1 combines with J gene TRBJ1-2, with D tentatively TRBD1 (6 bases). Trimming shortened V by 5 bases and J by 7 bases, and 14 bases separated the two germline ends. This CDR3 has 12 amino acids. Germline lookup yields CDR1 SQVTM and CDR2 ANQGSEA. CDR3 in amino acids: CSVNNREFGYTF. CDR3 nucleotide sequence: TGCAGCGTTAATAACAGGGAGTTTGGCTACACCTTC. The full variable domain, completed using reference TRBV29-1 and TRBJ1-2, is SAVISQKPSRDICQRGTSLTIQCQVDSQVTMMFWYRQQPGQSLTLIATANQGSEATYESGFVIDKFPISRPNLTFSTLTVSNMSPEDSSIYLCSVNNREFGYTFGSGTRLTVV.

This chain joins TRBV9 and TRBJ2-3; 9 nucleotides line up with TRBD2. Germline trimming cut 0 bases from V and 0 bases from J; bases unmatched to any gene: 2. From germline, CDR1 is SGDLS and CDR2 YYNGEE. The CDR3 runs to 16 residues. DNA for the CDR3: TGTGCCAGCAGCGTAGATAGCGGGGGAAGCACAGATACGCAGTATTTT. The encoded protein is CASSVDSGGSTDTQYF.

The gene calls are TRBV5-1 and TRBJ1-2, with D unclear. V lost 0 bases to trimming and J lost 8 bases, with 17 bases between them. The CDR3 spans 15 residues. Germline V gene lookup returns CDR1 SGHRS and CDR2 YFSETQ. The DNA of the CDR3 is TGCGCCAGCAGCTTGGCCGAGAACGTCGCTGAGGGCTACACCTTC. Its protein is CASSLAENVAEGYTF.

The gene calls are TRBV4-3 and TRBJ1-1; 8 nucleotides align to TRBD1. In germline, CDR1 is LGHNA, CDR2 YSLEER. The CDR3 is made up of 15 amino acids. The V gene end was trimmed by 6 bases and the J gene end by 5 bases; junction bases not matched to a gene: 11. CDR3 in amino acids: CASRDTQGALTEAFF. DNA for the CDR3: TGCGCCAGCAGGGACACGCAGGGGGCTTTAACTGAAGCTTTCTTT.

The V call is TRBV9, the J call TRBJ2-7; unclear D gene. The V gene lost 4 bases and the J gene lost 2 bases, with 7 bases spanning the gap. In germline, CDR1 is SGDLS, CDR2 YYNGEE. The CDR3 extends over 12 amino acids. DNA for the CDR3: TGTGCCAGCAGCCCAGGCGCCTACGAGCAGTACTTC. Translated: CASSPGAYEQYF.

This clone was counted at least ten times. The chain couples TRBV7-8 to TRBJ2-2, with 12 bases identical to TRBD1. V was clipped by 6 bases and J by 6 bases; unmatched bases: 14. This CDR3 is built from 18 residues. Looked up from germline, CDR1 is SGHVS and CDR2 is FQNEAQ. This CDR3 reads CASRPRLRDRGHPGELFF. DNA for the CDR3: TGTGCCAGCAGGCCCCGACTCCGGGACAGGGGGCATCCCGGGGAGCTGTTTTTT. Based on the CDR3 plus reference TRBV7-8 and TRBJ2-2, the full variable domain is GAGVSQSPRYKVAKRGQDVALRCDPISGHVSLFWYQQALGQGPEFLTYFQNEAQLDKSGLPSDRFFAERPEGSVSTLKIQRTQQEDSAVYLCASRPRLRDRGHPGELFFGEGSRLTVL.

The chain carries TRBV9 and TRBJ1-1; the match to TRBD1 covers 7 bases. This CDR3 spans 15 amino acids. V was pared by 3 bases and J by 1 base, with 6 bases of the junction left unmatched. The V gene's germline CDR1 is SGDLS and CDR2 YYNGEE. The DNA for the CDR3 is TGTGCCAGCAGCGCGGGACACAGGGGGAACACTGAAGCTTTCTTT. This codes for CASSAGHRGNTEAFF.

This chain connects TRBV5-1 to TRBJ2-5; TRBD1 aligns across 7 bases. This CDR3 comprises 13 residues. From germline, CDR1 is SGHRS and CDR2 YFSETQ. V dropped 0 bases and J dropped 9; count of bases not matched to a gene: 5. As DNA, the CDR3 is TGCGCCAGCAGCTTGGGAGGGGGCGAGGCCCAGTACTTC. It yields the protein CASSLGGGEAQYF.

The chain recombines TRBV19 with TRBJ1-4; 8 nucleotides align to TRBD1. V lost 7 bases, J lost 10 bases, and 5 bases stayed unmatched. Germline assignment: CDR1 LNHDA and CDR2 SQIVND (reference sequence). The CDR3 loop spans 12 amino acids. CDR3 coding DNA: TGTGCCAGTACCTCGACAGGGGTAAAACTGTTTTTT. Its translation: CASTSTGVKLFF.

V gene TRBV2 combines with J gene TRBJ1-5, with TRBD1 as a possible D gene (5 bases). Trimming stripped 3 bases from V and 0 bases from J, with 9 bases between. Germline V lookup: CDR1 SNHLY, CDR2 FYNNEI. The CDR3 covers 15 residues. The CDR3 nucleotides read TGTGCCAGCAGTGACGGGGGGACTAGCAATCAGCCCCAGCATTTT. Amino acid sequence: CASSDGGTSNQPQHF.

V usage is TRBV10-3 and J usage is TRBJ2-3; unclear D gene. The CDR3 loop spans 14 amino acids. Trimming removed 6 bases at V and 2 bases at J, with 12 bases between. CDR1 and CDR2 (germline): ENHRY, SYGVKD. CDR3 coding DNA: TGTGCCATCAGGAATCAGGTTCCCACAGATACGCAGTATTTT. Translated: CAIRNQVPTDTQYF.